Following are 27 T cell receptor beta chains from one sample sequenced in a study of OX40 agonist ivuxolimab in advanced cancers. Measured with immunoSEQ multiplex PCR; TCRdb has only the in-frame clones, and not every one. The sample shows roughly 25,000 clones, roughly 85% of them seen only once. Sequenced material: CD4+ or CD8+ T cells sorted from blood, taken in a trial of the OX40 agonist ivuxolimab. The source of these receptors is an adult with an advanced solid tumor such as melanoma, head and neck, liver or kidney cancer.

The chain couples TRBV5-6 to TRBJ1-2, with 9 bases aligning to TRBD1. CDR3 length: 15 amino acids. The germline gives CDR1 SGHDT, CDR2 YYEEEE. V lost 4 bases to trimming and J lost 4 bases; unmatched junction nucleotides: 8. The DNA of the CDR3 is TGTGCCAGCAGCCCACAGGGGGCGCATGGCTATGGCTACACCTTC. Encoded protein: CASSPQGAHGYGYTF. Filled out from reference TRBV5-6 and TRBJ1-2, the complete variable domain reads DAGVTQSPTHLIKTRGQQVTLRCSPKSGHDTVSWYQQALGQGPQFIFQYYEEEERQRGNFPDRFSGHQFPNYSSELNVNALLLGDSALYLCASSPQGAHGYGYTFGSGTRLTVV.

V usage is TRBV27 and J usage is TRBJ2-3; no firm D call. V lost 4 bases, J lost 4 bases, and 15 bases lay in between. The CDR3 totals 15 residues. Germline V gives CDR1 MNHEY, CDR2 SMNVEV (reference sequence). CDR3: CASSSRPDLADTQYF. The CDR3 DNA reads TGTGCCAGCAGTTCCCGCCCCGACCTAGCAGATACGCAGTATTTT.

A few counts support this clone. The V gene is TRBV7-9, the J gene TRBJ1-2; D is undetermined. V lost 4 bases, J lost 3 bases, and 9 bases lay in between. The CDR3 sequence is 13 residues long. CDR1 is SEHNR and CDR2 is FQNEAQ in the germline V gene (reference sequence). DNA for the CDR3: TGTGCCAGCAGCTCGGGAAACCACTATGGCTACACCTTC. Amino acids: CASSSGNHYGYTF.

This clone has just one count. This chain connects TRBV6-5 to TRBJ1-1; no clear D gene. The CDR3 spans 14 residues. CDR1 and CDR2 from the germline V gene are MNHEY and SVGAGI. V was shortened by 6 bases and J by 7 bases, with 18 bases between the two germline ends. The CDR3 bases are TGTGCCAGCAGCTCGGGATTTTCGATGCATGAAGCTTTCTTT. This codes for CASSSGFSMHEAFF.

The chain couples TRBV28 to TRBJ1-5; D possibly corresponds to TRBD1 (5 bases). Germline V lookup: CDR1 MDHEN, CDR2 SYDVKM. Between the trimmed V and J ends, which lost 6 bases and 6 bases, there was a span of 9 bases. The CDR3 length is 12 residues. CDR3: CASSPRGQPQHF. CDR3 coding DNA: TGTGCCAGCAGCCCAAGGGGTCAGCCCCAGCATTTT.

The rearrangement joins TRBV7-3 to TRBJ2-1; D is perhaps TRBD1 or TRBD2 (5 bases each). The V and J ends lost 1 base and 8 bases respectively, with 15 bases between them. The CDR3 length is 15 residues. CDR1 is SGHTA, CDR2 FQGTGA, per germline. The CDR3 region is CASSLIGAGGDEQFF. The DNA for the CDR3 is TGTGCCAGCAGCTTAATCGGGGCCGGTGGCGATGAGCAGTTCTTC.

The chain employs TRBV28 and TRBJ2-7, with a tentative D call TRBD1 (6 bases). Germline V gene lookup returns CDR1 MDHEN and CDR2 SYDVKM. Trimming pared 3 bases from V and 2 bases from J, leaving 11 bases between. The CDR3 loop spans 14 amino acids. This CDR3 reads CASSLGRGPYEQYF. CDR3 bases: TGTGCCAGCAGTTTGGGCAGGGGACCCTACGAGCAGTACTTC.

The rearrangement links TRBV9 to TRBJ2-3; 9 nucleotides match TRBD2. This CDR3 has 15 residues. J gave up 6 bases and V 2 bases, and 7 bases lay outside the gene matches. In germline, CDR1 is SGDLS, CDR2 YYNGEE. CDR3 DNA: TGTGCCAGCAGCGTGGCTAGCGGGGTAGGGGATACGCAGTATTTT. This codes for CASSVASGVGDTQYF.

This clone turned up a few times. The genes are TRBV9 and TRBJ2-2; 7 bases agree with TRBD1. Germline CDR1 and CDR2: SGDLS and YYNGEE. The V and J ends lost 3 bases and 2 bases, in that order; junction bases with no gene match: 7. The CDR3 length is 16 residues. The CDR3 reads CASSGTGTANTGELFF. In DNA form, the CDR3 reads TGTGCCAGCAGCGGGACCGGGACAGCAAACACCGGGGAGCTGTTTTTT.

The V and J genes are TRBV19 and TRBJ2-5, with a tentative D call TRBD2 (5 bases). The J call is doubtful: the DNA matches TRBJ2-7 better. The CDR3 is made up of 14 amino acids. Germline assignment: CDR1 LNHDA and CDR2 SQIVND (reference sequence). CDR3 nucleotides: TGTGCCAGTAGTTTAGCTGTGAGGGCCTACGAGCAGTACTTC. This translates into CASSLAVRAYEQYF.

This rearrangement joins TRBV30 to TRBJ2-2; D could derive from TRBD1 or TRBD2 (5 bases each). The V and J ends lost 3 bases and 8 bases respectively, with 19 bases between them. CDR1 and CDR2 (germline): GTSNPN, SVGIG (reference sequence). This CDR3 has 15 residues. CDR3 sequence: CAWSLNRDGAGELFF. DNA for the CDR3: TGTGCCTGGAGCCTAAACCGGGACGGAGCAGGGGAGCTGTTTTTT.

The rearrangement uses TRBV6-1 and TRBJ2-1, with 8 bases that match TRBD1. Per the germline V gene, CDR1 is MNHNS and CDR2 is SASEGT. The CDR3 loop spans 18 amino acids. Trimming cost V 4 bases and J 0 bases; bases outside gene matches: 11. This chain's CDR3 is CASSGPYRGAISYNEQFF. In nucleotides, the CDR3 is TGTGCCAGCAGTGGACCTTACAGGGGGGCCATCTCCTACAATGAGCAGTTCTTC.

The chain links TRBV5-6 to TRBJ1-6, with 9 bases lining up with TRBD1. The length of the CDR3 is 15 residues. The V segment lost 2 bases and the J segment 9 bases; nucleotides outside the gene matches: 6. Germline assignment: CDR1 SGHDT and CDR2 YYEEEE. The CDR3 protein is CASSFGTGMASPLHF. CDR3 bases: TGTGCCAGCAGCTTTGGGACAGGGATGGCTTCACCCCTCCACTTT.

This clone was detected once. V usage is TRBV9 and J usage is TRBJ2-2; D is uncertain. Trimming removed 8 bases from V and 2 bases from J, with 4 bases in between. From germline, CDR1 is SGDLS and CDR2 YYNGEE. The CDR3 totals 11 residues. This chain's CDR3 is CASGNTGELFF. CDR3 coding DNA: TGTGCCAGTGGAAACACCGGGGAGCTGTTTTTT.

The chain recombines TRBV5-1 with TRBJ1-1; tentatively, D is TRBD1 (5 bases). V was clipped by 5 bases and J by 5 bases, with 16 bases between them. The germline CDR1 and CDR2 sequences are SGHRS and YFSETQ. The CDR3 covers 14 residues. The CDR3 is CASRYSSGMTEAFF. CDR3 nucleotide sequence: TGCGCCAGCAGATACTCCTCAGGGATGACTGAAGCTTTCTTT.

The chain couples TRBV27 to TRBJ2-1; D not resolved. V was pared by 5 bases and J by 7 bases, with 12 bases between. The CDR3 has 13 amino acids. CDR1 is MNHEY, CDR2 SMNVEV, per germline (reference sequence). The CDR3 sequence: CASSPPQDNEQFF. The DNA of the CDR3 is TGTGCCAGCAGTCCCCCCCAGGATAATGAGCAGTTCTTC.

This clone is labeled as medium-sized (0.01 to 0.1%). The chain combines TRBV7-8 with TRBJ2-7; TRBD2 might be the D (7 bases). This CDR3 has 14 residues. V lost 5 bases and J 3 bases, leaving 14 bases between the germline ends. Germline values: CDR1 SGHVS, CDR2 FQNEAQ. The CDR3 region is CASSPGGGGYEQYF. The CDR3 bases are TGTGCCAGCAGCCCTGGGGGAGGGGGCTACGAGCAGTACTTC.

The J gene is TRBJ2-1, the V gene TRBV6-1; TRBD2 might be the D (6 bases). The germline V and J ends were trimmed by 3 bases and 4 bases, with 13 bases remaining between them. This CDR3 has 15 amino acids. Germline loops: CDR1 MNHNS, CDR2 SASEGT. CDR3 in amino acids: CASSDIPSGYNEQFF. The CDR3 DNA reads TGTGCCAGCAGTGATATCCCCAGCGGGTACAATGAGCAGTTCTTC.

V is TRBV4-1 and J is TRBJ2-7; D gene unclear. V lost 2 bases and J lost 0, with 8 bases in between. The CDR3 covers 14 residues. The germline gives CDR1 MGHRA, CDR2 YSYEKL. The CDR3 reads CASSQTSASYEQYF. The DNA of the CDR3 is TGCGCCAGCAGCCAAACCTCGGCCTCCTACGAGCAGTACTTC.

The chain couples TRBV28 to TRBJ2-2, with D possibly matching TRBD1 (5 bases). From germline, CDR1 is MDHEN and CDR2 SYDVKM. Trimming removed 3 bases at V and 4 bases at J, with 21 bases between. The CDR3 has 18 residues. The DNA for the CDR3 is TGTGCCAGCAGTTTTTTGGGCCTGGCAGGGCTGCTCACCGGGGAGCTGTTTTTT. Its translation: CASSFLGLAGLLTGELFF.

V usage is TRBV6-5 and J usage is TRBJ1-6; D might be TRBD1 (5 bases). The CDR3 has 13 amino acids. V was pared by 2 bases and J by 10 bases, with 9 bases between. CDR1 MNHEY and CDR2 SVGAGI come from the germline V gene. In nucleotides, the CDR3 is TGTGCCAGCAGTTACACGGGGGAATCACCCCTCCACTTT. Its translation is CASSYTGESPLHF.

V and J are TRBV27 and TRBJ1-5; 7 nucleotides match TRBD1. V was clipped by 2 bases and J by 7 bases; unmatched bases: 11. The CDR3 totals 16 residues. In germline, CDR1 is MNHEY, CDR2 SMNVEV (reference sequence). As DNA, the CDR3 is TGTGCCAGCAGTTTACACCCCAGGGGGGAAGGACAGCCCCAGCATTTT. Translation: CASSLHPRGEGQPQHF.

The rearrangement uses TRBV6-5 and TRBJ1-2; 9 bases agree with TRBD1. CDR3 length equals 15 residues. In germline, CDR1 is MNHEY, CDR2 SVGAGI. V gave up 5 bases and J gave up 8 bases; unmatched junction bases: 12. CDR3: CASSRTLQGAGGYTF. The DNA of the CDR3 is TGTGCCAGCAGTCGAACATTACAGGGGGCAGGGGGCTACACCTTC.

The J gene is TRBJ1-6, the V gene TRBV7-9, with D possibly TRBD1 on 5 matching bases. CDR3 length equals 13 residues. V gave up 10 bases and J gave up 6 bases, with 13 bases separating them. Germline CDR1 is SEHNR and CDR2 is FQNEAQ (reference sequence). The CDR3 reads CATVGTSNSPLHF. In DNA form, the CDR3 reads TGTGCCACCGTGGGGACCAGTAATTCACCCCTCCACTTT.

This clone was recorded at least ten times. The chain employs TRBV6-1 and TRBJ2-1, with D perhaps TRBD2 (6 bases). Per the germline V gene, CDR1 is MNHNS and CDR2 is SASEGT. CDR3 length: 16 residues. The V end was cut by 2 bases, the J end by 1 base, with 12 bases between. The CDR3 DNA reads as TGTGCCAGCAGTGAAAATGGTGCGGGGTCCTACAATGAGCAGTTCTTC. As protein: CASSENGAGSYNEQFF.

This rearrangement joins TRBV28 to TRBJ1-1, with D maybe TRBD1 (6 bases). Germline CDR1 is MDHEN and CDR2 is SYDVKM. Trimming cost V 6 bases and J 1 base, with 24 bases left between them. CDR3 length equals 18 residues. The CDR3 sequence is CASRGEWGALRRNTEAFF. CDR3 nucleotides: TGTGCCAGCAGGGGGGAGTGGGGGGCGCTAAGACGGAACACTGAAGCTTTCTTT.

The chain recombines TRBV6-6 with TRBJ1-1; no clear D gene. Trimming removed 6 bases at V and 4 bases at J, with 15 bases between. This CDR3 contains 14 residues. Germline loops: CDR1 MNHNY, CDR2 SVGAGI (reference sequence). CDR3 DNA sequence: TGTGCCAGCAGCCTCAGGACGGTGAGCACTGAAGCTTTCTTT. It codes for CASSLRTVSTEAFF.